These 13 T cell receptor beta chains were sequenced from one sample in a study of blood T cell repertoires in COVID-19. Clones were read by immunoSEQ multiplex PCR, and TCRdb kept only the in-frame ones, dropping some. The table shows some 200,000 clones, with roughly 78% occurring only once. Source material: peripheral blood. These receptors were obtained from a woman aged 40 to 55 with acute or convalescent COVID-19.

In this sample, this clone turned up many times. The rearrangement uses TRBV6-1 and TRBJ1-6; D is unclear. This CDR3 has 18 amino acids. CDR1 MNHNS and CDR2 SASEGT come from the germline V gene. Trimming shortened V by 1 base and J by 4 bases, and 17 bases separated the two germline ends. The CDR3 coding sequence is TGTGCCAGCAGTGAAGGATTGTCGGCCTCCGGGTATAATTCACCCCTCCACTTT. Amino acids: CASSEGLSASGYNSPLHF.

The V and J genes are TRBV18 and TRBJ2-1; possibly TRBD1 for D (6 bases). The CDR3 totals 15 residues. Germline loops: CDR1 KGHSH, CDR2 LQKENI. V was shortened by 1 base and J by 2 bases, with 9 bases between the two germline ends. The CDR3 sequence is CASSPQGGTYNEQFF. The DNA of the CDR3 is TGTGCCAGCTCACCACAAGGGGGTACCTACAATGAGCAGTTCTTC.

The gene calls are TRBV4-1 and TRBJ1-1, with a possible D match to TRBD1 (6 bases). V shed 4 bases and J shed 8 bases, with 20 bases lying between them. Germline CDR1 is MGHRA and CDR2 is YSYEKL. The CDR3 loop spans 15 amino acids. CDR3 protein: CASSREQGSTLEAFF. The CDR3 coding sequence is TGCGCCAGCAGCCGAGAGCAGGGGTCCACCTTGGAAGCTTTCTTT.

This clone appeared a single time. The J gene is TRBJ2-5, the V gene TRBV7-9; TRBD1 agrees at 9 bases. Germline CDR1 and CDR2: SEHNR and FQNEAQ (reference sequence). The ends lost 5 bases at V and 5 bases at J; junction bases unmatched: 12. The CDR3 is 16 amino acids. The CDR3 DNA sequence: TGTGCCAGCAGCGACTGGACAGGGGAGTCGACGGAGACCCAGTACTTC. Protein product: CASSDWTGESTETQYF.

As DNA, the CDR3 is TGTGCCAGCAGTTACCCGGACAGGGCCTACGAGCAGTACTTC. It yields the protein CASSYPDRAYEQYF. The rearrangement joins TRBV6-2 or TRBV6-3 to TRBJ2-7; 8 nucleotides match TRBD1. The CDR3 is made up of 14 amino acids. Per the germline V gene, CDR1 is MNHEY and CDR2 is SVGEGT. The V segment lost 2 bases and the J segment 2 bases; nucleotides outside the gene matches: 2.

This chain connects TRBV19 to TRBJ2-1; 9 bases are shared with TRBD1. CDR1 LNHDA and CDR2 SQIVND come from the germline V gene (reference sequence). After removal of 3 bases from V and 3 bases from J, the junction contained 3 bases not matched to a gene. The CDR3 is 15 amino acids. The CDR3 spells CASSIYRGLYNEQFF. The CDR3 DNA follows: TGTGCCAGTAGTATTTACAGGGGGCTCTACAATGAGCAGTTCTTC. Based on the CDR3 plus reference TRBV19 and TRBJ2-1, the full variable domain is DGGITQSPKYLFRKEGQNVTLSCEQNLNHDAMYWYRQDPGQGLRLIYYSQIVNDFQKGDIAEGYSVSREKKESFPLTVTSAQKNPTAFYLCASSIYRGLYNEQFFGPGTRLTVL.

This chain links TRBV29-1 with TRBJ1-4, with TRBD1 matching 7 bases. V lost 1 base, J lost 8 bases, and 4 bases stayed unmatched. This CDR3 comprises 13 residues. Germline V CDR1 and CDR2: SQVTM, ANQGSEA. CDR3 sequence (DNA): TGCAGCGTTGAAGCGTGGACAGGAGAAAAACTGTTTTTT. Translated: CSVEAWTGEKLFF.

J is TRBJ2-2 and V is TRBV10-2; a weak D match, TRBD2 (7 bases). V lost 0 bases to trimming and J lost 0 bases, with 14 bases between them. CDR1 is WSHSY and CDR2 is SAAADI in the germline V gene. The CDR3 contains 18 residues. This CDR3 reads CASSESMGGGSNTGELFF. CDR3 nucleotides: TGCGCCAGCAGTGAGTCGATGGGCGGGGGCTCGAACACCGGGGAGCTGTTTTTT.

The chain employs TRBV18 and TRBJ2-1, with TRBD2 matching 13 bases. The CDR3 contains 19 residues. Germline lookup yields CDR1 KGHSH and CDR2 LQKENI. Losses at the gene ends were 8 bases for V and 1 base for J; bases not matched to a gene: 14. The CDR3 here is CASTSRTSGREGSYNEQFF. The CDR3 DNA sequence: TGTGCCAGCACAAGTAGGACTAGCGGGAGAGAGGGGTCCTACAATGAGCAGTTCTTC.

In this sample, this clone turned up a few times. The genes are TRBV29-1 and TRBJ2-1, with D perhaps matching TRBD1 (6 bases). V lost 6 bases to trimming and J lost 4 bases, with 10 bases between them. CDR1 is SQVTM and CDR2 is ANQGSEA in the germline V gene. The CDR3 is 12 amino acids. This chain's CDR3 is CSVSGQYNEQFF. CDR3 bases: TGCAGCGTAAGTGGACAGTACAATGAGCAGTTCTTC.

This sequence joins TRBV6-5 and TRBJ1-1, with 7 nucleotides matching TRBD1. The CDR3 has 14 residues. V lost 6 bases to trimming and J lost 0 bases; unmatched junction nucleotides: 4. Germline CDR1 MNHEY, CDR2 SVGAGI. The CDR3 region is CASSQTGLNTEAFF. DNA for the CDR3: TGTGCCAGCAGCCAGACAGGGCTGAACACTGAAGCTTTCTTT.

The V call is TRBV7-8, the J call TRBJ1-5, with 9 bases identical to TRBD1. The germline V gene encodes CDR1 SGHVS and CDR2 FQNEAQ. V was pared by 5 bases and J by 5 bases, with 13 bases of the junction left unmatched. This CDR3 has 17 residues. The CDR3 sequence: CASSPRPGQGFDQPQHF. The CDR3 nucleotides read TGTGCCAGCAGCCCGAGACCGGGACAGGGATTTGATCAGCCCCAGCATTTT.

This clone was seen a single time. This rearrangement joins TRBV27 to TRBJ2-7; D is unresolved. Germline loops: CDR1 MNHEY, CDR2 SMNVEV (reference sequence). The CDR3 length is 13 residues. The V and J ends lost 2 bases and 4 bases respectively, with 9 bases between them. CDR3 DNA: TGTGCCAGCAGTTTAAACCAGATGTACGAGCAGTACTTC. Protein sequence: CASSLNQMYEQYF.